Reported below is one TCR beta chain. Its antigen is currently unknown. The CDR3 totals 15 residues. The germline gives CDR1 LNHDA, CDR2 SQIVND (reference sequence). V shed 2 bases and J shed 7 bases, with 18 bases lying between them. Replicate sorted-subset PCRs were loaded with 150 to 250 ng DNA, 25,000 to 30,000 T cell genomes. Sequenced by immunoSEQ multiplex PCR; TCRdb stores in-frame clones only, minus some. Among roughly 2 million clones listed, almost 96% were seen once. This sample was included in a study of shared clonotypes between healthy human individuals. Study-wide context: A couple of women and a few men aged 18 to 49 made up the donors. Study-wide results and limits: What limited the represented genetic and exposure-history diversity was the small number of donors. Donor clonotype sharing was expected to depend on sequencing depth.

The sequence was obtained from a man younger than 35 in good health. The sample taken for sequencing was naive CD4+ T cells sorted from blood. The subset: CD45RA+ positively selected. The chain uses TRBV19 and TRBJ2-7; D ambiguous. The CDR3 DNA sequence: TGTGCCAGTAGTATACGGGCCTCTCCCCCCTTGGAGCAGTACTTC. Translation: CASSIRASPPLEQYF.